One TCR beta chain is described in this entry. Its specificity is unknown. The PCR used 60 Vbeta and 13 Jbeta primers. Sequenced by immunoSEQ multiplex PCR; TCRdb stores in-frame clones only, minus some. The table shows about 90,000 clones, with just under 70% occurring only once. With 1 base removed from V and 7 bases from J, the gap between germline ends came to 8 bases. The CDR3 length is 13 residues. Germline CDR1 SGHRS, CDR2 YFSETQ. The sample belongs to a study of cytomegalovirus exposure and HLA in healthy donors. Study-wide findings and caveats: Three chains linked to CMV were shown in vitro to be specific for CMV antigens. Reported findings show TCR beta sequences accurately forecast HLA-A and HLA-B alleles in most subjects.

This TCR derives from a woman aged 50 to 65 in good health and CMV-seropositive. The specimen sequenced was PBMCs. V gene TRBV5-1 combines with J gene TRBJ1-4, with D possibly being TRBD1 (6 bases). This CDR3 is CASSLTGIEKLFF. In DNA form, the CDR3 reads TGCGCCAGCAGCTTGACAGGGATTGAAAAACTGTTTTTT.